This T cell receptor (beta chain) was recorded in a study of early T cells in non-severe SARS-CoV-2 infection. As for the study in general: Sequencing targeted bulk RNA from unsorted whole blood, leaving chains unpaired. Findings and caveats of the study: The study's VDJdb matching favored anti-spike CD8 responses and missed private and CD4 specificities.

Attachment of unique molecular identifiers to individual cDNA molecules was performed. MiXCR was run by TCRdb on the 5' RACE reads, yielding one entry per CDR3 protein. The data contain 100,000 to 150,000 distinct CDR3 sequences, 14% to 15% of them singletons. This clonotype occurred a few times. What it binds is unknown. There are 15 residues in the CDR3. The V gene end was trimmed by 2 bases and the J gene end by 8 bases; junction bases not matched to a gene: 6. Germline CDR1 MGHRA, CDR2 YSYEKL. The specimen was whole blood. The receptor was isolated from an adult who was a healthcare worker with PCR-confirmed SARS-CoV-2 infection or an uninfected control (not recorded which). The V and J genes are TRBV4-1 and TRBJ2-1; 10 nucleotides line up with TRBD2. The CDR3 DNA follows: TGCGCCAGCAGCCAACAGCCTAGCGGGGGCTATGAGCAGTTCTTC. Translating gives CASSQQPSGGYEQFF.